This T cell receptor beta chain was retrieved from a study of control samples from healthy donors and cancer patients. The CDR3 is made up of 13 amino acids. CDR1 and CDR2 from the germline V gene are SNHLY and FYNNEI. Trimming pared 10 bases from V and 0 bases from J, leaving 10 bases between. Method: immunoSEQ multiplex PCR; TCRdb's copy keeps in-frame clones and lacks some. Of approximately 97,000 clones listed, almost 90% are singletons. This rearrangement joins TRBV2 to TRBJ2-4; perhaps TRBD2 as D (5 bases). The sequencing input was blood. The TCR originated in a man aged 25-45 years in good health. This chain's CDR3 is CANSGLAKNIQYF. In DNA, the CDR3 is TGTGCCAACTCGGGGTTAGCCAAAAACATTCAGTACTTC. Combining the CDR3 with reference TRBV2 and TRBJ2-4 gives the whole variable domain EPEVTQTPSHQVTQMGQEVILRCVPISNHLYFYWYRQILGQKVEFLVSFYNNEISEKSEIFDDQFSVERPDGSNFTLKIRSTKLEDSAMYFCANSGLAKNIQYFGAGTRLSVL.